Listed here are 17 T cell receptor beta chains from one sample, sequenced in a study of blood T cell repertoires in COVID-19. Repertoires were generated with immunoSEQ multiplex PCR, while TCRdb's copy carries only in-frame clones and drops some. This sample has about 250,000 clones, with 88% found just once. The sample was peripheral blood. These receptors were taken from a woman in her twenties or thirties with COVID-19, enrolled during active disease.

The rearrangement uses TRBV13 and TRBJ2-1, with 8 nucleotides matching TRBD2. CDR3 size: 16 residues. Per germline, CDR1 PRHDT and CDR2 FYEKMQ (reference sequence). V was pared by 2 bases and J by 2 bases, with 5 bases of the junction left unmatched. The CDR3 DNA follows: TGTGCCAGCAGCTTAATACTCGGGGGGGCCTACAATGAGCAGTTCTTC. Its protein is CASSLILGGAYNEQFF.

This clone was seen a handful of times. V is TRBV4-1 and J is TRBJ1-1; TRBD1 might be the D (5 bases). V dropped 3 bases and J dropped 8 bases, with 13 bases sitting between them. CDR1 and CDR2 from the germline V gene are MGHRA and YSYEKL. The CDR3 spans 13 residues. CDR3 sequence (DNA): TGCGCCAGCAGCCAGGTACAGGCTCCCGAAGCTTTCTTT. The encoded protein is CASSQVQAPEAFF.

The chain has TRBV3-1 (or the pseudogene TRBV3-2) and TRBJ1-1; D not certain. This CDR3 is built from 13 residues. Germline V gene sequence: CDR1 LGHDT, CDR2 YNNKEL (reference sequence). V dropped 1 base and J dropped 1 base, with 4 bases sitting between them. Written as DNA, the CDR3 is TGTGCCAGCAGCCAAGGACAGAACACTGAAGCTTTCTTT. Encoded protein: CASSQGQNTEAFF.

V is TRBV4-2 and J is TRBJ2-4; D is possibly TRBD2 (6 bases). Per germline, CDR1 LGHNA and CDR2 YNFKEQ. The CDR3 spans 15 residues. The V and J ends lost 0 bases and 9 bases respectively, with 15 bases between them. The CDR3 DNA follows: TGTGCCAGCAGCCAAGACCGGTCCTCGCGGGGCATTCAGTACTTC. This translates into CASSQDRSSRGIQYF.

V and J are TRBV4-1 and TRBJ1-1; the match to TRBD1 covers 12 bases. The trim removed 4 bases at V and 3 bases at J, leaving 6 bases unmatched. CDR1 is MGHRA and CDR2 is YSYEKL in the germline V gene. CDR3 length: 16 residues. CDR3 in amino acids: CASSPGTGGSDTEAFF. The DNA for the CDR3 is TGCGCCAGCAGCCCAGGGACAGGGGGCTCGGACACTGAAGCTTTCTTT.

The chain is built from TRBV4-1 and TRBJ1-5, with 7 bases lining up with TRBD1. V was pared by 1 base and J by 0 bases, with 3 bases of the junction left unmatched. The CDR3 covers 16 residues. The germline CDR1 and CDR2 sequences are MGHRA and YSYEKL. CDR3 amino acids: CASSQGDSYSNQPQHF. CDR3 DNA sequence: TGCGCCAGCAGCCAAGGGGACAGCTATAGCAATCAGCCCCAGCATTTT.

This clone was seen once. V is TRBV28 and J is TRBJ2-7, with TRBD1 identical over 11 bases. This CDR3 region has 15 residues. Per germline, CDR1 MDHEN and CDR2 SYDVKM. The J segment lost 3 bases and the V segment lost 5 bases, leaving 6 bases of the junction unmatched. The CDR3 reads CASSPRGTGGYEQYF. CDR3 sequence (DNA): TGTGCCAGCAGTCCTCGTGGGACAGGGGGCTACGAGCAGTACTTC.

The chain is built from TRBV4-3 and TRBJ1-1, with a tentative D call TRBD1 (5 bases). There are 14 residues in the CDR3. The V and J ends lost 0 bases and 6 bases respectively, with 11 bases between them. CDR1 is LGHNA, CDR2 YSLEER, per germline. CDR3 DNA sequence: TGCGCCAGCAGCCAAGAAAGGGGATGGGCTGAAGCTTTCTTT. Translated: CASSQERGWAEAFF.

The chain recombines TRBV7-2 with TRBJ1-5, with 9 nucleotides matching TRBD1. The germline V gene has CDR1 SGHTA and CDR2 FQGNSA. Trimming at V came to 6 bases and at J to 4 bases, leaving 7 bases not matched to a gene. The CDR3 loop spans 15 amino acids. The CDR3 DNA is TGTGCCAGCAGATCAACAGGGGGCGCGAATCAGCCCCAGCATTTT. Amino acids: CASRSTGGANQPQHF.

The rearrangement links TRBV2 to TRBJ2-5; D gene unclear. The germline V gene encodes CDR1 SNHLY and CDR2 FYNNEI. CDR3 length: 15 residues. Deletions cut 3 bases from V and 0 bases from J, with 11 bases between. This CDR3 reads CASSEQWPNQETQYF. The CDR3 DNA reads as TGTGCCAGCAGTGAGCAGTGGCCCAACCAAGAGACCCAGTACTTC. The entire variable domain, with the rest obtained from reference TRBV2 and TRBJ2-5, is as follows: EPEVTQTPSHQVTQMGQEVILRCVPISNHLYFYWYRQILGQKVEFLVSFYNNEISEKSEIFDDQFSVERPDGSNFTLKIRSTKLEDSAMYFCASSEQWPNQETQYFGPGTRLLVL.

V gene TRBV7-9 combines with J gene TRBJ1-1; no clear D. Germline loops: CDR1 SEHNR, CDR2 FQNEAQ (reference sequence). The V end was cut by 4 bases, the J end by 3 bases, with 15 bases between. The CDR3 has 15 residues. DNA for the CDR3: TGTGCCAGCAGCTCCCCAACTACCGACGACACTGAAGCTTTCTTT. Encoded protein: CASSSPTTDDTEAFF.

This clone was seen once. The rearrangement uses TRBV29-1 and TRBJ2-3; 12 bases are shared with TRBD1. Germline CDR1 reads SQVTM; CDR2 reads ANQGSEA. V dropped 6 bases and J dropped 4; count of bases not matched to a gene: 5. This CDR3 has 14 residues. In nucleotides, the CDR3 is TGCAGCGTATCCGGGACAGGGGGCGCAGATACGCAGTATTTT. It yields the protein CSVSGTGGADTQYF.

The chain uses TRBV7-9 and TRBJ1-2; 11 bases are shared with TRBD1. The CDR3 runs to 15 residues. J lost 3 bases, V lost 5 bases, and 5 bases had no gene match. CDR1 SEHNR and CDR2 FQNEAQ come from the germline V gene (reference sequence). CDR3 sequence: CASSPRTGGDYGYTF. The CDR3 nucleotides are TGTGCCAGCAGCCCAAGGACAGGGGGCGACTATGGCTACACCTTC.

The chain joins TRBV6-2 or TRBV6-3 to TRBJ2-7; possibly TRBD2 for D (6 bases). V lost 2 bases and J lost 3, with 20 bases in between. Germline V CDR1 and CDR2: MNHEY, SVGEGT. CDR3 size: 17 residues. The CDR3 sequence is CASSYGGTAINLYEQYF. In DNA, the CDR3 is TGTGCCAGCAGTTACGGGGGGACGGCGATAAACCTCTACGAGCAGTACTTC.

The count of this clone is one. One junction end does not reproduce the germline sequence, and a read error may be involved. The CDR3 here is CASSNRGRGSGANVLTF. CDR3 in DNA: TGTGCCAGCAGTAACAGAGGGCGGGGCTCTGGGGCCAACGTCCTGACTTTC. This rearrangement joins TRBV19 to TRBJ2-6; D might be TRBD2 (6 bases). CDR3 length equals 17 residues. Germline V lookup: CDR1 LNHDA, CDR2 SQIVND (reference sequence).

The CDR3 nucleotides read TGTGCCAGCAGCTTAGAGTTGGGTGGCGGGAGCTCCCCAGATACGCAGTATTTT. Translating gives CASSLELGGGSSPDTQYF. This chain links TRBV13 with TRBJ2-3; 7 bases map to TRBD2. Germline V gives CDR1 PRHDT, CDR2 FYEKMQ (reference sequence). Trimming at V came to 1 base and at J to 4 bases, leaving 14 bases not matched to a gene. The CDR3 is made up of 18 amino acids.

This rearrangement joins TRBV6-5 to TRBJ2-2; 7 bases line up with TRBD1. V lost 7 bases to trimming and J lost 4 bases; unmatched junction nucleotides: 6. There are 14 residues in the CDR3. Germline CDR1 and CDR2: MNHEY and SVGAGI. In DNA, the CDR3 is TGTGCCAGCAACCGGGACAGTGGCACCGGGGAGCTGTTTTTT. It is translated as CASNRDSGTGELFF.